This is a list of T cell receptor beta chains from one sample in a study of cytotoxic CD8 clonotypes in ibrutinib-treated CLL. Profiling relied on immunoSEQ multiplex PCR, and the TCRdb table lists in-frame clones only, not all of them. The sample carries about 30,000 clones, 57% recorded once. Source: PBMCs, taken before ibrutinib treatment. These receptors all stem from a human donor with chronic lymphocytic leukemia. The CDR3 runs from the conserved cysteine through the conserved F or W. The order of the fields is V gene, J gene, clone size, D gene, CDR3 DNA, CDR3 protein. A D gene is named only where the DNA matches it firmly. Clone size is shown for a subset of rows, as once, few, many or a class of expanded clone.

>TRBV6-1|TRBJ2-7|-|TRBD2
TGTGCCAGCAGTGAACGTACTAGCGGGAGTTTTAAGCAGTACTTC
CASSERTSGSFKQYF
>TRBV10-3|TRBJ1-2|-|TRBD1
TGTGCCATCAGCGTGGGGACAGGGTATGGCTACACCTTC
CAISVGTGYGYTF
>TRBV9|TRBJ2-5|-|TRBD1
TGTGCCAGCAGCGTAGCATATTTGGGCCAGGGGGTATGGCCCGAGACCCAGTACTTC
CASSVAYLGQGVWPETQYF
>TRBV11-3|TRBJ2-7|few|-
TGTGCCAGTAGGAGGCCCTACGAGCAGTACTTC
CASRRPYEQYF
>TRBV19|TRBJ2-7|-|-
TGTGCCAGTAGTATAGGTGGTGGGTACGAGCAGTACTTC
CASSIGGGYEQYF
>TRBV7-6|TRBJ1-5|-|-
TGTGCCAGCAGCTTAGGAGCACATAGCAATCAGCCCCAGCATTTT
CASSLGAHSNQPQHF
>TRBV19|TRBJ1-2|-|TRBD1
TGCGCCAGTAGCCCGACAGGGGTCGACTATGGCTACACCTTC
CASSPTGVDYGYTF
>TRBV2|TRBJ1-5|-|-
TGTGCCAGCAGTCCCAGGGGCAACGGCAATCAGCCCCAGCATTTT
CASSPRGNGNQPQHF
>TRBV11-2|TRBJ2-1|-|-
TGTGCCAGCAGCTTAGATGGGGGACTGTCCTCGGAGCAGTTCTTC
CASSLDGGLSSEQFF
>TRBV6-5|TRBJ1-2|-|TRBD1
TGTGCCAGCAGTTACGGTCAGGGGGTCTTTGGCTACACCTTC
CASSYGQGVFGYTF
>TRBV5-6|TRBJ2-5|-|-
TGTGCCAGCAGCTTGGGTCCGGGGCGGGAGACCCAGTACTTC
CASSLGPGRETQYF
>TRBV11-3|TRBJ2-1|-|-
TGTGCCAGCAGCTTCCATAGGGGAAACAATGAGCAGTTCTTC
CASSFHRGNNEQFF
>TRBV5-4|TRBJ1-1|-|-
TGTGCCAGCAGCTTGGGGACCGTTATGAACACTGAAGCTTTCTTT
CASSLGTVMNTEAFF
>TRBV28|TRBJ1-2|once|TRBD1
TGTGCCAGCAGTTTGACCGGGACAGGGGATGGCTACACCTTC
CASSLTGTGDGYTF
>TRBV6-6|TRBJ2-7|-|-
TGTGCCAGCAGTTACCCCCAGGGCTCCGAGCAGTACTTC
CASSYPQGSEQYF
>TRBV15|TRBJ2-5|-|-
TGTGCCACCAGCAGAGGTTCGGGGACTGTCCAAGAGACCCAGTACTTC
CATSRGSGTVQETQYF
>TRBV7-2|TRBJ1-3|medium-sized|-
TGTGCCAGCAGCTTGGTCGGGGTCTCTGGAAACACCATATATTTT
CASSLVGVSGNTIYF
>TRBV5-7|TRBJ2-5|-|TRBD1
TGTGCCAGCAGCTTGACTTGTAAAGGGGGCAACCAAGAGACCCAGTACTTC
CASSLTCKGGNQETQYF
>TRBV10-1|TRBJ2-5|-|-
TGCGCCAGCAGGTTGGGGCCGACGGAGACCCAGTACTTC
CASRLGPTETQYF
>TRBV7-1|TRBJ2-2|-|TRBD2
TGTGCCAGCAGCTTAGCTAGCGGGAGCTCCGGGGAGCTGTTTTTT
CASSLASGSSGELFF
>TRBV7-6|TRBJ1-6|-|TRBD1
TGTGCCAGCAGTTCCCACCCAGGTGACAGGGAATCACCCCTCCACTTT
CASSSHPGDRESPLHF
>TRBV5-6|TRBJ2-1|-|-
TGTGCCAGCAGCTACTATGCGGGAAACTACAATGAGCAGTTCTTC
CASSYYAGNYNEQFF
>TRBV18|TRBJ1-2|few|TRBD1
TGTGCCAGCTCGCCGGGACAGGGGGCGGAATATGGCTACACCTTC
CASSPGQGAEYGYTF
>TRBV4-3|TRBJ1-4|-|-
TGCGCCAGCAGCCAAGATTCGCGGGGAGCAACTAATGAAAAACTGTTTTTT
CASSQDSRGATNEKLFF